The rows below give T cell receptor beta chains drawn from one sample of a study of cytomegalovirus exposure and HLA in healthy donors. Sequencing used immunoSEQ multiplex PCR; TCRdb keeps in-frame clones, though not all of them. The sample lists 90,000 to 100,000 clones; just under 80% were seen once. The specimen sequenced was PBMCs. Every receptor here comes from a woman aged 40 to 50 in good health and CMV-seronegative. CDR3s include the opening cysteine and the closing phenylalanine or tryptophan. Each record gives: clone size, J gene, V gene, D gene, CDR3 protein. The D gene is left open where the match is weak. Expanded clones get a size class; other rows say once, few or many, or leave the size out.

few,TRBJ1-1,TRBV5-1,-,CASSFPEDSINTEAFF
-,TRBJ2-7,TRBV14,TRBD1,CASSREQGYPYEQYF
-,TRBJ2-2,TRBV6-4,TRBD2,CASSPRTSWGTGELFF
once,TRBJ2-5,TRBV9,TRBD2,CASSSGTSGRKTQYF
-,TRBJ2-5,TRBV27,-,CASSFEQGKRTQYF
-,TRBJ1-2,TRBV5-6,-,CASSLDRFYGYTF
-,TRBJ2-7,TRBV11-3,-,CASSLEGAGDYEQYF
once,TRBJ2-7,TRBV5-1,TRBD1,CASREGQVPYGQYF
few,TRBJ2-2,TRBV6-6,TRBD1,CASSSRGRITGELFF
few,TRBJ2-7,TRBV5-1,-,CASSLAPVSYEQYF
-,TRBJ2-1,TRBV28,TRBD2,CASSFIAGVNEQFF
-,TRBJ2-7,TRBV7-9,-,CASSSGGGEGSYEQYF
few,TRBJ1-3,TRBV6-1,TRBD1,CASSTGGWGNTIYF
once,TRBJ2-3,TRBV28,TRBD1,CASSSTGEFADTQYF
-,TRBJ2-3,TRBV7-9,-,CASSRTSSTDTQYF
-,TRBJ2-5,TRBV7-2,TRBD2,CASSPGGGRFLETQYF
-,TRBJ2-7,TRBV9,TRBD2,CASSPYGTRQYF